The rows below give T cell receptor beta chains drawn from one sample of a study of persistence of HIV-infected CD4 T cells. The assay was immunoSEQ multiplex PCR, and TCRdb's table has in-frame clones only and misses some. Found here are around 26,000 clones, approximately 74% of them singletons; the top ten hold approximately 1.7%. For these TCRs, the target antigens are not known. The source was CD4+ T cells sorted from PBMCs after roughly 18-hour stimulation, collected from a patient who received antiretroviral therapy. These receptors all stem from an adult man with HIV who was CMV-seropositive. The CDR3 runs from the conserved cysteine through the conserved F or W. Fields, in order: D gene, J gene, V gene, clone size, CDR3 protein, CDR3 DNA. D genes are given only for firm matches. Expanded clones are given a class, and other clones once, few, many or no size at all.

TRBD1 | TRBJ2-7 | TRBV19 | . | CASRYRDRDFSYEQYF | TGTGCCAGTAGGTACCGGGACAGAGATTTCTCCTACGAGCAGTACTTC
TRBD1 | TRBJ2-1 | TRBV6-4 | . | CAAGTGSYNEQFF | TGTGCCGCGGGGACAGGTTCATACAATGAGCAGTTCTTC
. | TRBJ1-1 | TRBV28 | few | CASSLEVAEAFF | TGTGCCAGCAGTTTGGAGGTGGCTGAAGCTTTCTTT
. | TRBJ2-3 | TRBV4-2 | . | CASKDNLNGNTQYF | TGTGCCAGCAAGGATAACCTGAACGGGAATACGCAGTATTTT
. | TRBJ2-6 | TRBV28 | once | CASRSSGANVLTF | TGTGCCAGCAGGTCTTCTGGGGCCAACGTCCTGACTTTC
. | TRBJ2-7 | TRBV19 | . | CASSIEGRSEDEQYF | TGTGCCAGTAGTATAGAGGGCAGATCAGAGGACGAGCAGTACTTC
. | TRBJ2-3 | TRBV7-3 | . | CASSPRGISTDTQYF | TGTGCCAGCAGCCCGCGGGGTATTAGCACAGATACGCAGTATTTT
TRBD2 | TRBJ2-2 | TRBV28 | few | CASSFTAGGPGGELFF | TGTGCCAGCAGTTTTACAGCGGGGGGGCCCGGCGGGGAGCTGTTTTTT
. | TRBJ1-2 | TRBV9 | . | CASSVGPRDGYTF | TGTGCCAGCAGCGTAGGTCCAAGGGATGGCTACACCTTC
. | TRBJ1-6 | TRBV28 | . | CASSLLGTRQSPLHF | TGTGCCAGCAGTTTACTCGGGACAAGGCAATCACCCCTCCACTTT
TRBD1 | TRBJ1-5 | TRBV19 | . | CASNPGQGTRQPQHF | TGTGCCAGTAACCCAGGACAGGGGACCCGTCAGCCCCAGCATTTT
. | TRBJ1-5 | TRBV27 | few | CASSLSNGQPQHF | TGTGCCAGCAGTTTATCCAATGGCCAGCCCCAGCATTTT
TRBD1 | TRBJ2-7 | TRBV15 | . | CATWDRLNGGQYF | TGTGCCACCTGGGACAGGTTAAACGGGGGGCAGTACTTC
. | TRBJ1-4 | TRBV2 | . | CASRDRTTNEKLFF | TGTGCCAGCAGAGACAGGACAACTAATGAAAAACTGTTTTTT
TRBD2 | TRBJ2-2 | TRBV5-1 | . | CASSLVRGTSEFGDTGELFF | TGCGCCAGCAGCTTGGTCAGGGGGACTAGCGAATTCGGAGACACCGGGGAGCTGTTTTTT
. | TRBJ2-3 | TRBV12-5 | few | CASLGIDTQYF | TGTGCCTCGTTGGGTATAGATACGCAGTATTTT
. | TRBJ1-5 | TRBV6-1 | . | CASSEAAGYSQPQHF | TGTGCCAGCAGTGAAGCAGCAGGGTACAGTCAGCCCCAGCATTTT
. | TRBJ1-2 | TRBV5-4 | . | CASSTGDRYGYTF | TGTGCCAGCTCAACAGGAGACCGCTATGGCTACACCTTC
. | TRBJ1-6 | TRBV18 | . | CASSPGQGNSPLHF | TGTGCCAGCTCACCAGGCCAGGGGAATTCACCCCTCCACTTT
. | TRBJ2-2 | TRBV19 | . | CASSMNTGRTTGELFF | TGTGCCAGTAGTATGAACACGGGCCGAACCACCGGGGAGCTGTTTTTT
TRBD1 | TRBJ1-2 | TRBV7-2 | . | CASSLAGTANYGYTF | TGTGCCAGCAGCTTAGCCGGGACAGCTAACTATGGCTACACCTTC
TRBD2 | TRBJ2-7 | TRBV11-2 | . | CASSLEELGGLAGSYEQYF | TGTGCCAGCAGCTTAGAGGAGCTGGGCGGACTAGCGGGGAGCTACGAGCAGTACTTC
. | TRBJ2-7 | TRBV27 | . | CASSLGDPQGMVYEQYF | TGTGCCAGCAGTTTAGGGGACCCCCAGGGGATGGTCTACGAGCAGTACTTC
. | TRBJ2-2 | TRBV3-1/TRBV3-2 | . | CASRLTPGELFF | TGTGCCAGCAGACTCACCCCCGGGGAGCTGTTTTTT
. | TRBJ2-7 | TRBV18 | . | CASSPLDRSDEQYF | TGTGCCAGCTCACCACTCGACAGGTCGGACGAGCAGTACTTC
TRBD1 | TRBJ1-5 | TRBV5-1 | few | CASRQQGTDQPQHF | TGCGCCAGCAGGCAACAGGGGACGGATCAGCCCCAGCATTTT
. | TRBJ1-6 | TRBV4-1 | . | CASRRPGDYNSPLHF | TGCGCCAGCCGTAGACCGGGGGACTACAATTCACCCCTCCACTTT
TRBD2 | TRBJ2-1 | TRBV6-4 | . | CASHPGGSYNEQFF | TGTGCCAGCCACCCGGGGGGGTCCTACAATGAGCAGTTCTTC
. | TRBJ2-2 | TRBV9 | . | CASDPGGGSITGELFF | TGTGCCAGCGACCCCGGAGGGGGGTCGATAACCGGGGAGCTGTTTTTT
. | TRBJ2-7 | TRBV9 | . | CASSVRSGFSYEQYF | TGTGCCAGCAGCGTCCGGTCGGGGTTCTCCTACGAGCAGTACTTC
. | TRBJ1-2 | TRBV27 | . | CASSLTGSLNYGYTF | TGTGCCAGCAGTCTGACAGGTTCGTTGAACTATGGCTACACCTTC
TRBD1 | TRBJ2-1 | TRBV15 | . | CATSREGRGLYNEQFF | TGTGCCACCAGCAGAGAAGGCAGGGGGTTGTACAATGAGCAGTTCTTC
. | TRBJ2-1 | TRBV2 | . | CASSGGTNYNEQFF | TGTGCCAGCAGTGGCGGGACAAACTACAATGAGCAGTTCTTC
. | TRBJ1-4 | TRBV6-5 | . | CASSYSNGDEKLFF | TGTGCCAGCAGTTACTCGAACGGGGATGAAAAACTGTTTTTT
TRBD2 | TRBJ2-1 | TRBV18 | . | CASSPRTSGESNEQFF | TGTGCCAGCTCACCAAGGACTAGCGGGGAGAGCAATGAGCAGTTCTTC
TRBD1 | TRBJ2-3 | TRBV18 | . | CASSPPRQGSTDTQYF | TGTGCCAGCTCACCACCGAGACAGGGGAGCACAGATACGCAGTATTTT
TRBD1 | TRBJ2-7 | TRBV6-5 | . | CASSHGGQGAYEQYF | TGTGCCAGCAGTCACGGGGGACAGGGAGCCTACGAGCAGTACTTC
. | TRBJ2-2 | TRBV7-9 | . | CASSPGRQNTGELFF | TGTGCCAGCAGCCCGGGACGGCAAAACACCGGGGAGCTGTTTTTT
. | TRBJ2-1 | TRBV7-3 | . | CASSPNTGLEQFF | TGTGCCAGCAGCCCGAATACAGGGCTTGAGCAGTTCTTC
. | TRBJ2-1 | TRBV24-1 | . | CATSVSDGSYNEQFF | TGTGCCACCAGTGTCTCTGACGGCTCCTACAATGAGCAGTTCTTC
. | TRBJ1-6 | TRBV7-2 | medium-sized | CASSLAGDNSPLHF | TGTGCCAGCAGCCTCGCAGGGGATAATTCACCCCTCCACTTT
TRBD2 | TRBJ2-2 | TRBV18 | . | CASSPGLASTGELFF | TGTGCCAGCTCACCCGGACTAGCATCCACCGGGGAGCTGTTTTTT
. | TRBJ2-2 | TRBV6-5 | . | CASSDGQPGELFF | TGTGCCAGCAGCGACGGACAGCCCGGGGAGCTGTTTTTT
TRBD2 | TRBJ2-1 | TRBV13 | . | CASSFRVAGDNEQFF | TGTGCCAGCAGCTTCCGGGTAGCGGGGGACAATGAGCAGTTCTTC
. | TRBJ2-7 | TRBV5-1 | . | CATKSAEGSYEQYF | TGCGCCACCAAATCCGCTGAAGGCTCCTACGAGCAGTACTTC
TRBD1 | TRBJ2-7 | TRBV28 | . | CATNPGQGNREQYF | TGTGCCACCAACCCGGGACAGGGGAATCGCGAGCAGTACTTC
TRBD1 | TRBJ2-7 | TRBV10-1 | . | CASSAGTGSAYEQYF | TGCGCCAGCAGCGCCGGGACAGGGTCAGCCTACGAGCAGTACTTC